Sequencing of this T cell receptor beta chain was carried out in a study of OX40 agonist ivuxolimab in advanced cancers. Across the study: Patients were infused with ivuxolimab every 2 weeks at 0.01 to 10 mg/kg. Study-wide findings and caveats: Expanded clones were, on average, more numerous among CD8+ T cells than CD4+.

Only in-frame clones appear in the TCRdb table, and some are missing; sequencing was by immunoSEQ multiplex PCR. The table lists more than 7,500 clones, about 87% of them singletons. This clone was counted once. Its specificity is unknown. The CDR3 is 16 amino acids. With 4 bases clipped from V and 5 bases from J, the junction kept 11 bases outside the gene matches. Germline V CDR1 and CDR2: MNHNY, SVGAGI (reference sequence). The source is an adult with an advanced solid tumor such as melanoma, head and neck, liver or kidney cancer. Sequences were derived from CD4+ or CD8+ T cells sorted from blood, sampled in a trial of the OX40 agonist ivuxolimab. V usage is TRBV6-6 and J usage is TRBJ2-5; 9 bases map to TRBD1. CDR3 sequence reads: CASSSPGTGSRETQYF. The CDR3 nucleotides are TGTGCCAGCAGTTCACCCGGGACAGGGTCTCGCGAGACCCAGTACTTC.